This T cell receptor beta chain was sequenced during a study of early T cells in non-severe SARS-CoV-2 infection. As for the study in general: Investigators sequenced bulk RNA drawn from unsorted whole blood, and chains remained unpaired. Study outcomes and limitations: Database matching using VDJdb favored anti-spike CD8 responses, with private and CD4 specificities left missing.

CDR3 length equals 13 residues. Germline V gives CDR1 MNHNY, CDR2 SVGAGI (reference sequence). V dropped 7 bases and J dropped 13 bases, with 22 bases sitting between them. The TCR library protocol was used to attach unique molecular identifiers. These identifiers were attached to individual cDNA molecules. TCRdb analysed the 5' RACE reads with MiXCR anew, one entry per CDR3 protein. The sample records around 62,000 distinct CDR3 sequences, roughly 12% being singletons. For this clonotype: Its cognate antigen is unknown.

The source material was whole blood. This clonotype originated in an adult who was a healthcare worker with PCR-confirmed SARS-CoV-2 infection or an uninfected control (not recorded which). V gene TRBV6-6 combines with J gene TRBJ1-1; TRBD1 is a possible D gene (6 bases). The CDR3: CASMLRGGLKLFF. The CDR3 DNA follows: TGTGCCAGCATGCTAAGGGGGGGACTGAAGCTTTTCTTT.